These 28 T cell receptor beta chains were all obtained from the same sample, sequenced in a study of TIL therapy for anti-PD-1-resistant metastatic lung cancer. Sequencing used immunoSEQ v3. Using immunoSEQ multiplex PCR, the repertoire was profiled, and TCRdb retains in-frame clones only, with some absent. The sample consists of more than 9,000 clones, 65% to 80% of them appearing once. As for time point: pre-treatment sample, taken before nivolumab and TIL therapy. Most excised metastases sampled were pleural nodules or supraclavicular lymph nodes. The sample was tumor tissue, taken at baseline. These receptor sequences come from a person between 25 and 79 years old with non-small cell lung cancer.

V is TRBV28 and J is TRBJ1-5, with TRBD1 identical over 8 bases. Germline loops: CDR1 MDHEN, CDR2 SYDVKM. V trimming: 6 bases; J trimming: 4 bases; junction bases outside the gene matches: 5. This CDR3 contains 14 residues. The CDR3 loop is CASRGQGPNQPQHF. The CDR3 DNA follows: TGTGCCAGCAGAGGACAGGGTCCTAATCAGCCCCAGCATTTT.

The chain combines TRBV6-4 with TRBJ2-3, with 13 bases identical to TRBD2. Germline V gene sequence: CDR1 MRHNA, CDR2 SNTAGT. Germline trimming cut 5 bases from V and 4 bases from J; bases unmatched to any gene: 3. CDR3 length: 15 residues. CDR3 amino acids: CASSPGTSGADTQYF. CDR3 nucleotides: TGTGCCAGCAGTCCCGGGACTAGCGGGGCAGATACGCAGTATTTT.

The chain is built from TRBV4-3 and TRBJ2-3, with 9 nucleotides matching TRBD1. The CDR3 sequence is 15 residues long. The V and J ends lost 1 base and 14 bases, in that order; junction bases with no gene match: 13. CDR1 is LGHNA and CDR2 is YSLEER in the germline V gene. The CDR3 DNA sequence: TGCGCCAGCAGCCAAGCCCCAGGTGTGGGACAGGGTCGGTATTTT. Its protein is CASSQAPGVGQGRYF.

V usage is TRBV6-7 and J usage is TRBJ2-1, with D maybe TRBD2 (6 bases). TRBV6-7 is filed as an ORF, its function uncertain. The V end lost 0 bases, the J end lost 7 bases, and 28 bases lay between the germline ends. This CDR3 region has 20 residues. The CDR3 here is CASSYSRRAGSRPYSNEQFF. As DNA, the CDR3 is TGTGCCAGCAGTTACTCAAGACGGGCGGGATCTCGCCCTTACTCAAATGAGCAGTTCTTC.

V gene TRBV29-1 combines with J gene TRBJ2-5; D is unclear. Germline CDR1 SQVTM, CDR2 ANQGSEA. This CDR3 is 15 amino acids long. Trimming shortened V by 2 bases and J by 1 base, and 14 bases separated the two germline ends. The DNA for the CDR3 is TGCAGCGTTGAACCCTCTCTTCGCGGCCAAGAGACCCAGTACTTC. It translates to CSVEPSLRGQETQYF. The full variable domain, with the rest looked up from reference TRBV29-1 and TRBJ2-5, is SAVISQKPSRDICQRGTSLTIQCQVDSQVTMMFWYRQQPGQSLTLIATANQGSEATYESGFVIDKFPISRPNLTFSTLTVSNMSPEDSSIYLCSVEPSLRGQETQYFGPGTRLLVL.

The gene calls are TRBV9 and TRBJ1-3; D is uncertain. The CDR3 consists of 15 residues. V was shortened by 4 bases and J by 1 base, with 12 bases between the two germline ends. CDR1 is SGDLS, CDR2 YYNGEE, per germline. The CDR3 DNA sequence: TGTGCCAGCAGCCCCAGAGCCCAGTCTGGAAACACCATATATTTT. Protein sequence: CASSPRAQSGNTIYF.

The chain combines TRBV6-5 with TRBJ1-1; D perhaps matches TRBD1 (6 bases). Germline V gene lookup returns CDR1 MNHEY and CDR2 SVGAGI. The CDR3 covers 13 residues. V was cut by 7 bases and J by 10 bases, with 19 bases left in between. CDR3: CASTETGPLGAFF. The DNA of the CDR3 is TGTGCCAGCACCGAAACAGGGCCGCTAGGAGCTTTCTTT.

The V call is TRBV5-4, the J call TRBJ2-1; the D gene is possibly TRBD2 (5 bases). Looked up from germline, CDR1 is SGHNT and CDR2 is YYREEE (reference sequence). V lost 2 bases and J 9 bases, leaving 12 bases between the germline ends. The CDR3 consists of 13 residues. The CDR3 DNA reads TGTGCCAGCAGCTTAGCGACGGAGGTTGAGCAGTTCTTC. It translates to CASSLATEVEQFF.

CDR3 sequence (DNA): TGTGCCAGCAGTTCCCGACAGGGAAGGTCTGGGGCCAACGTCCTGACTTTC. It specifies CASSSRQGRSGANVLTF. This chain connects TRBV28 to TRBJ2-6, with TRBD1 matching over 7 bases. CDR3 length equals 17 residues. V was clipped by 4 bases and J by 1 base; unmatched bases: 7. CDR1 MDHEN and CDR2 SYDVKM come from the germline V gene. The full variable domain, its missing parts supplied by reference TRBV28 and TRBJ2-6, is DVKVTQSSRYLVKRTGEKVFLECVQDMDHENMFWYRQDPGLGLRLIYFSYDVKMKEKGDIPEGYSVSREKKERFSLILESASTNQTSMYLCASSSRQGRSGANVLTFGAGSRLTVL.

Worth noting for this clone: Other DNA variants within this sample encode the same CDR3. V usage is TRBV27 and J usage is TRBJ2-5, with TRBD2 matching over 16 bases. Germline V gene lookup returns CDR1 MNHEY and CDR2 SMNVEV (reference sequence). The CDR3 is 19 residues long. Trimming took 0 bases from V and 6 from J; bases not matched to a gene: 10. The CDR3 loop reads CASSLSGGGLAGGQKTQYF. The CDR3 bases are TGTGCCAGCAGTTTATCGGGTGGGGGACTAGCGGGGGGGCAGAAGACCCAGTACTTC.

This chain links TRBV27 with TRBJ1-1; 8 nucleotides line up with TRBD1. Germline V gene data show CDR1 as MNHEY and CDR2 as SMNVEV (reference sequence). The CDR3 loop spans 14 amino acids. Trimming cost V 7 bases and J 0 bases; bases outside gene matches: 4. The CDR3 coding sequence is TGTGCCAGCATGACAGGGGTTTTGAACACTGAAGCTTTCTTT. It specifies CASMTGVLNTEAFF.

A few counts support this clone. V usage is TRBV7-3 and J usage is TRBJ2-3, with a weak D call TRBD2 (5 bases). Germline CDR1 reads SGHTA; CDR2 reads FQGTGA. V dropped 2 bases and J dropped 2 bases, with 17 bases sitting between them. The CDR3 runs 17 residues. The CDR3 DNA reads TGTGCCAGCAGCTTATTGGCTAGCAGACGATACACAGATACGCAGTATTTT. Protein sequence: CASSLLASRRYTDTQYF.

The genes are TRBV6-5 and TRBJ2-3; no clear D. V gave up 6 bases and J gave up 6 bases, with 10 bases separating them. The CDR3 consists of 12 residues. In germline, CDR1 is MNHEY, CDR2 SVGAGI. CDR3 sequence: CASSPNSDTQYF. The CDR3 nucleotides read TGTGCCAGCAGCCCGAACAGCGATACGCAGTATTTT.

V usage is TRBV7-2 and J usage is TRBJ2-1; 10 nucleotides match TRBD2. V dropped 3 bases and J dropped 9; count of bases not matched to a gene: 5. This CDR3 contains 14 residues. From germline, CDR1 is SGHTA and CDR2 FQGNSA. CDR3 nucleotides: TGTGCCAGCAGCTTCGGACTAGCGGTCACTGAGCAGTTCTTC. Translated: CASSFGLAVTEQFF.

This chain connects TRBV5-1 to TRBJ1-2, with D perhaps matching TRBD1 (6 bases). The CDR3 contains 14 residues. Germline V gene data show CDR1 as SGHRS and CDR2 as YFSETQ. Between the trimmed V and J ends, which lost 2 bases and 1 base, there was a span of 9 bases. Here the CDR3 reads CASSLGQINYGYTF. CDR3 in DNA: TGCGCCAGCAGCTTAGGACAGATTAACTATGGCTACACCTTC.

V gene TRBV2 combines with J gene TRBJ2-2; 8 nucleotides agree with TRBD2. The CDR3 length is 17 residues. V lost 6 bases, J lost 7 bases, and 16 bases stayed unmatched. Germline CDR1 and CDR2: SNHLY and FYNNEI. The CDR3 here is CASRRRRGGDRDGELFF. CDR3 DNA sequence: TGTGCCAGCAGGAGAAGACGGGGGGGTGACCGGGACGGGGAGCTGTTTTTT.

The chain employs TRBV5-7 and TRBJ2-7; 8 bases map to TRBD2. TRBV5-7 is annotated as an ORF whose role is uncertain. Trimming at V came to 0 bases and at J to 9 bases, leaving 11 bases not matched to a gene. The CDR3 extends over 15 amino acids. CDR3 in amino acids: CASSLAVAGLGGQYF. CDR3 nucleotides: TGTGCCAGCAGCTTGGCGGTAGCGGGACTGGGTGGGCAGTACTTC.

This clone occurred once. The CDR3: CASSPPLPSGGSTDTQYF. CDR3 DNA sequence: TGTGCCAGCAGTCCCCCCCTCCCTAGCGGGGGGAGCACAGATACGCAGTATTTT. The chain uses TRBV28 and TRBJ2-3, with 11 bases matching TRBD2. The CDR3 consists of 18 residues. Germline V gene sequence: CDR1 MDHEN, CDR2 SYDVKM. With 5 bases clipped from V and 0 bases from J, the junction kept 10 bases outside the gene matches.

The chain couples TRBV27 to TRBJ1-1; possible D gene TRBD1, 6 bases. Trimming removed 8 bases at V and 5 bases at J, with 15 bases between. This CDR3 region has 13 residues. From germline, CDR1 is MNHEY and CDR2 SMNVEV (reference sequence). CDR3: CASGEQGRTEAFF. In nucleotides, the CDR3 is TGTGCCAGCGGGGAGCAGGGGAGGACTGAAGCTTTCTTT.

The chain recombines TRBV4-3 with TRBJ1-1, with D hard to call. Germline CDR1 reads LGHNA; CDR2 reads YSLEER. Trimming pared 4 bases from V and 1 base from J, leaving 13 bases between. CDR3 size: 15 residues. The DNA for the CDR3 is TGCGCCAGCAGCCCCCAGATGACGGAGAACACTGAAGCTTTCTTT. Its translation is CASSPQMTENTEAFF.

This chain's CDR3 is CASSLTSGMEETQYF. The CDR3, as DNA: TGTGCCAGCAGTTTAACTTCTGGGATGGAGGAGACCCAGTACTTC. The rearrangement joins TRBV28 to TRBJ2-5; no firm D call. In germline, CDR1 is MDHEN, CDR2 SYDVKM. CDR3 length equals 15 residues. Deletions cut 2 bases from V and 5 bases from J, with 15 bases between.

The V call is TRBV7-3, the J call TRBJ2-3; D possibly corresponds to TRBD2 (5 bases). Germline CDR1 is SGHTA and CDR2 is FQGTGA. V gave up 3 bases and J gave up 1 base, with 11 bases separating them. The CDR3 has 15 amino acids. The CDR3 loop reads CASSFPTGGTDTQYF. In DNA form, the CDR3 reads TGTGCCAGCAGCTTCCCCACCGGGGGCACAGATACGCAGTATTTT. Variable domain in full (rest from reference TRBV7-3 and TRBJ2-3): GAGVSQTPSNKVTEKGKYVELRCDPISGHTALYWYRQSLGQGPEFLIYFQGTGAADDSGLPNDRFFAVRPEGSVSTLKIQRTERGDSAVYLCASSFPTGGTDTQYFGPGTRLTVL.

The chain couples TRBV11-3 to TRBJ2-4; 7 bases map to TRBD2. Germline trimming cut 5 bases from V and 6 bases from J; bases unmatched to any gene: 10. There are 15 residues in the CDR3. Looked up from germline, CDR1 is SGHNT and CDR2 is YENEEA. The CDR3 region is CASSVTGGRGNIQYF. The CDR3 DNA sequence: TGTGCCAGCAGCGTTACGGGAGGACGGGGAAACATTCAGTACTTC.

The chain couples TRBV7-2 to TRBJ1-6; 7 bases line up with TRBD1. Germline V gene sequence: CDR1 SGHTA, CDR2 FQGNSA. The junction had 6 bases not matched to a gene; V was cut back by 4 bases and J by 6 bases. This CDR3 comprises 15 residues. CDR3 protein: CASSSGQIINSPLHF. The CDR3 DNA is TGTGCCAGCAGCTCGGGACAGATTATTAATTCACCCCTCCACTTT.

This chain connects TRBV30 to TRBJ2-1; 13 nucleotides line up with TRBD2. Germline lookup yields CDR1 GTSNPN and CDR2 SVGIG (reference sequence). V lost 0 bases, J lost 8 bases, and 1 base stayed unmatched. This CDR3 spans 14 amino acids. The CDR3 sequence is CAWSVLAGGDEQFF. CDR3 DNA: TGTGCCTGGAGTGTACTAGCGGGAGGGGATGAGCAGTTCTTC.

CDR3 sequence (DNA): TGTGCCAGCAGCTTAGTCCCCCTTGGCGAGCAGTACTTC. Protein sequence: CASSLVPLGEQYF. This chain links TRBV11-3 with TRBJ2-7; D uncertain. CDR1 and CDR2 from the germline V gene are SGHNT and YENEEA. V was trimmed by 1 base and J by 6 bases, leaving 10 bases between them. The CDR3 runs 13 residues.

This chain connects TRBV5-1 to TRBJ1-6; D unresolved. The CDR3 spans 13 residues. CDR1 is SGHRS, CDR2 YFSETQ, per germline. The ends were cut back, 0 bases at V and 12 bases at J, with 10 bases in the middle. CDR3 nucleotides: TGCGCCAGCAGCTTGGAGCCGGAGAGACCCCTCCACTTT. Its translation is CASSLEPERPLHF.

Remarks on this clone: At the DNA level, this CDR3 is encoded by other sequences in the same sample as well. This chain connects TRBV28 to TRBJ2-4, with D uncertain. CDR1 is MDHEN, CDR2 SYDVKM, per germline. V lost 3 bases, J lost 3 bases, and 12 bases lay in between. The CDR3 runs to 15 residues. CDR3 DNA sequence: TGTGCCAGCAGTTTCCTGGAATCGGACAAAAACATTCAGTACTTC. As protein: CASSFLESDKNIQYF.